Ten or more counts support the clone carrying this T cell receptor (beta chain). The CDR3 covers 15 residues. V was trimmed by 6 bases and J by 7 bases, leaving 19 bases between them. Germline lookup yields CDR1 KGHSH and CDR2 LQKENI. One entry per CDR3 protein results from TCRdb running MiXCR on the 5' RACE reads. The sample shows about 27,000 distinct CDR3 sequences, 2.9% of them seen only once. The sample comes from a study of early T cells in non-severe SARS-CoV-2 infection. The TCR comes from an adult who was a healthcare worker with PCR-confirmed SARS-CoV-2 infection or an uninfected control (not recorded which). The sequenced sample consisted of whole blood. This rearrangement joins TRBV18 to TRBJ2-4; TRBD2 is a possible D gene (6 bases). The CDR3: CASSPLAGSGNIQYF. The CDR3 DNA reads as TGTGCCAGCTCTCCTCTGGCGGGGAGCGGGAACATTCAGTACTTC.